The T cell receptor beta chain described here comes from a study of cytomegalovirus exposure and HLA in healthy donors (dated by TCRdb to about 2017). Background on the whole study: An earlier analysis of roughly 570 of the donors reported under 300 Gb of sequence data and around 110 million unique TCR beta sequences obtained from some 170 million T cells. Donor age, sex, ethnicity and CMV serostatus were collected together with the repertoire data. Around 300 gigabases of sequencing data and tens of millions of unique TCR sequences were included in an early release covering over 600 HLA-typed donors. A later analysis re-analyzed previously published TCR beta repertoires from 550 to 700 donors and added high-resolution HLA genotyping to study TCR occurrence patterns. To predict cytomegalovirus infection status, the study combined high-throughput TCR immunosequencing, statistical association of individual TCRs with disease status, and machine learning. HLA typing included class I and class II loci at four-digit resolution. Four or five DR-DQ haplotypes were handled as single units for association and clustering because linkage in the cohort was strong. An earlier analysis of nearly 600 of the donors applied high-throughput TCR beta sequencing to assess whether each TCR beta V gene segment acted as functional or pseudogenic. Among the roughly 370 genotyped donors, approximately 81% belonged to the genetic ancestry cluster associated with self-reported Caucasian donors. All discovery cohort repertoires had been generated using a single sequencing platform. A later genetic analysis used genome-wide SNP genotypes for about three fifths of the roughly 700 donors, treating that subset as a discovery cohort. Among around 400 genotyped donors of the cohort, an average of around 250,000 unique TCR beta nucleotide sequences was sequenced per donor, of which approximately 19% were non-productive. Typing coverage differed by locus: A, B, C, DRB1 and DQB1 were typed in roughly 629-630 donors, DQA1 in roughly 500, DPA1 in 600 to 610, and DPB1 in roughly 450. Rather than using new phenotypic data, the later analysis identified candidate immune exposures from TCR beta sequences and from how often those sequences occurred across donors. In addition to the first cohort of around 670 subjects, a separate validation cohort of 130 or so different subjects was used. The study used immunosequencing to profile the T cell repertoires of approximately 640 subjects and linked those repertoires to cytomegalovirus serostatus. The study was designed to test whether signatures of past pathogen exposure could be identified by cataloging public T cell receptors.

General study outcomes and caveats: In a later analysis, HLA-associated TCR beta chains were found to be more clonally expanded and to have lower generation probabilities than equally common non-associated chains. In this cohort, only TCR beta chains were sequenced, and detectable features were limited by the absence of alpha or paired-chain data. When HLA alleles, especially DR and DQ, strongly co-occurred, TCR associations were difficult to assign to individual alleles. Some IMGT-functional V segments, including TRBV6-2 and TRBV6-3, could not be distinguished by the 87-base-pair reads and were therefore excluded. A further reported finding was that TCR beta sequences accurately predicted the HLA-A and HLA-B alleles for most subjects in the first cohort. At a false discovery rate of 0.05, a later analysis linked 15,000 to 20,000 TCR beta sequences to specific HLA alleles. According to the authors, the approach could potentially be generalized to other disease states and immunological phenotypes. In both the original and validation cohorts, the classifier was reported to diagnose cytomegalovirus status with high specificity and sensitivity. An association between a missense DCLRE1C variant and V-gene and J-gene trimming of TCR beta chains was found in a later genetic analysis and replicated in an independent cohort. In vitro tests confirmed that a few of the cytomegalovirus-associated TCR beta chains recognize cytomegalovirus antigens. Most CMV-associated TCR beta chains appeared to be HLA-restricted in a later analysis, and the HLA associations seemed to be driven largely by CMV exposure. Compared with the approximately 600-donor mean, donors in an Asian-associated ancestry cluster had fewer N-insertions in productive TCRs, according to a later genetic analysis. A later analysis reported that several top co-occurrence clusters appeared linked to parvovirus B19, influenza, CMV and Epstein-Barr virus. A later analysis found that TCR association rates varied across HLA loci, with DRB1 alleles showing the most associated TCRs and HLA-C alleles the fewest. For the cohort, immune exposure information was limited to CMV serostatus. The sequencing pipeline was judged likely to have produced a cluster of highly shared sequence variants as a technical artifact. The study gave a list of some 150 TCR beta chains associated with cytomegalovirus. Most TCR sequences were observed very rarely across donors, whereas some public TCRs were present in many individuals. Sequencing depth was assumed to be roughly uniform across donors in the presence/absence analyses, though that assumption may not hold. In an earlier analysis of several hundred of the donors, most TCR beta V segments were observed in productive rearrangements about 90% or about 30% of the time, broadly matching IMGT annotations. Because counts were too low, about 15 rarely observed V segments, including chromosome 9 orphons, were left out of the earlier analysis of approximately 580 of the donors. Linkage disequilibrium might explain the correlated functional status among segregating V segments, but an unknown experimental factor could not be excluded. Because HLA typing was missing for some donors at each locus, association tests included only the typed subset.

Taken from cysteine to phenylalanine, the CDR3 has 18 residues. Of all the DNA, just the CDR3 is kept, 54 bases in frame from base 1. Reading the germline V gene gives CDR1 SGHRS and CDR2 YFSETQ. From V the trimming removes 1 base and from J it removes 4 bases, while the gene matches leave 13 bases of the junction unaccounted for. As concerns this clone: Its antigen target is currently unknown.

The cohort comprised 666 healthy bone marrow donors. Cohort members were all nominally healthy when sampled, although unrecorded immune exposures were likely present. The donor was CMV seropositive and was included in the group of 300 or so seropositive cohort members. A peripheral blood sample was provided by each donor, and peripheral blood mononuclear cells were used for TCR beta sequencing. Genomic DNA was extracted from the blood cell samples with the Qiagen DNeasy Blood Extraction Kit. Receptors were amplified or captured by the immunoSEQ multiplex PCR assay. For the multiplex PCR, a mixture combining 60 forward primers for TCR Vbeta segments and 13 reverse primers for TCR Jbeta segments was used. The CDR3 region of rearranged TCR beta genes was amplified from genomic DNA by a multiplex PCR assay. The Illumina HiSeq System was used to sequence the amplified TCR beta libraries as 87-base-pair reads. Regarding the original processing steps: A later analysis tallied around 82 million unique TCR beta chains across the 666 repertoires, and approximately 12 million of those chains were shared by two or more donors. A nearest-neighbor algorithm error-corrected the raw reads and collapsed the reads into unique sequences, merging closely related sequences to remove PCR and sequencing errors. Alignment of CDR3 sequences to IMGT reference sequences was used to assign V, D and J gene segments. For a sequence to be retained, at least a six-nucleotide match to both a V gene segment and a J gene segment was required. Rearrangements were called productive when the CDR3 lacked stop codons and stayed in frame with V and J; all others were non-productive. CDR3 was defined by IMGT convention, running from the second conserved V-encoded cysteine to the conserved J-encoded phenylalanine. Sequences without an unambiguous match to a single V gene segment were excluded from the earlier analysis of a few hundred of the donors. In an earlier analysis of approximately 590 of the donors, a V segment was called functional when productive rearrangements were above 56.7%, and segregating when the standard deviation between donors exceeded 5%. To diagnose cytomegalovirus status from the catalog of TCR beta chain sequences, a statistical classification framework was built. V and J gene assignment, in a later analysis, came from comparing TCR nucleotide sequences with IMGT/GENE-DB human TR gene sequences. Using the TCRdist pipeline, a later analysis assigned CDR3 sequences along with most-parsimonious VDJ recombination scenarios. In a later analysis, each TCR beta chain was defined by its CDR3 amino acid sequence together with its V-gene family, and reads lacking a unique V-gene family were excluded. A later analysis removed 550 to 700 highly shared, low-generation-probability nucleotide sequences to deal with suspected cross-contamination and a sequencing artifact. In a later analysis, a clonal expansion index was calculated for each public chain from normalized within-repertoire ranks of inferred template counts. In a later analysis, generation probabilities were computed with a VDJ recombination model fitted to out-of-frame rearrangements, and the resulting probabilities were checked against IGoR. Hypergeometric tests were used in a later analysis to score TCR-TCR, TCR-HLA and TCR-CMV co-occurrence, with a repertoire-size bias correction applied to the TCR pairs. To estimate false discovery rates, a later analysis permuted the HLA or CMV assignments 20 times. In a later analysis, co-occurring TCRs were grouped with DBSCAN, and TCRdist sequence similarity was added when clustering was performed within HLA-allele-positive subsets. Repertoires with fewer than 30,000 or more than 120,000 public chains were left out of co-occurrence clustering, as were four to six repertoires with anomalous nucleotide sharing. The source is immuneACCESS, and TCRdb retained only in-frame sequences with V and J called. Part of the clones is not carried over; for the studies checked, unresolved V genes explain less than half of this, and the remainder is unexplained. Clonal size and the V and J genes are those of that table, whereas D and trimming came from the DNA. The table held for this sample gives under 40,000 clones. More than 3% of the sample is taken by the ten largest.

Sequenced input: PBMCs. This sequence originates from a woman in her thirties or forties in good health and CMV-seropositive. The chain joins TRBV5-1 to TRBJ2-5, with 10 bases aligning to TRBD2. The base sequence is TGCGCCAGCAGCTTGTCCGCAGCGGGAGGGGGGACCAGAGAGACCCAGTACTTC. Translated, this is CASSLSAAGGGTRETQYF.